A selection of T cell receptor beta chains follows, all from one sample in a study of T cell repertoires in cytomegalovirus infection. Antigens for these TCRs are unknown. TCRdb used MiXCR to reprocess the reads, holding one entry per CDR3 protein. The table includes 380,000 or so distinct CDR3 sequences, roughly a third detected once. The input for sequencing was cultured PBMCs, taken from culture after CMV antigen stimulation. These receptors all stem from a human donor in good health (CMV status not recorded). Some clones in this sample may be carry-over from other donors' samples. The CDR3 runs from the conserved cysteine through the conserved F or W. D genes are given only for firm matches. Some rows mark clone size as missing; the rest say once, few, many or name a class of expanded clone.

j_call,d_call,v_call,clone_size,cdr3_nt,cdr3_aa
TRBJ2-2,-,TRBV27,few,TGTGCCAGCAGAGGTGTACAGGGCGGCACCGGGGAGCTGTTTTTT,CASRGVQGGTGELFF
TRBJ1-5,TRBD1,TRBV7-2,few,TGTGCCAGCAGCCCCGGGACAGGGGCAAATCAGCCCCAGCATTTT,CASSPGTGANQPQHF
TRBJ2-3,-,TRBV6-1,-,TGTGCCAGCAGCCTTTCCCGTCTAGCGTATTTT,CASSLSRLAYF
TRBJ2-2,TRBD2,TRBV12-3/TRBV12-4,-,TGTGCCAGCAGGAGGTCCAGCGGGGACCCCGGGGAGCTGTTTTTT,CASRRSSGDPGELFF
TRBJ2-2,-,TRBV6-1,-,TGTGCCAGCGGCCCTCAAAATGCTTGGCACCGACCCGCGAACACCGGGGAGCTGTTTTTT,CASGPQNAWHRPANTGELFF
TRBJ1-6,-,TRBV20-1,-,TGCAGTGCTCACGTGACAGGCGATAATTCACCCCTCCACTTT,CSAHVTGDNSPLHF
TRBJ1-2,TRBD1,TRBV7-2,many,TGTGCCAGCAGCCCTACGGGACAGGGGGCTTATGGCTACACCTTC,CASSPTGQGAYGYTF
TRBJ1-5,-,TRBV20-1,-,TGCAGTGCTAGAGACAGGAATGGGCAGCCCCAGCATTTT,CSARDRNGQPQHF
TRBJ2-3,TRBD2,TRBV19,few,TGTGCCAGTAGGATGGGAGGGAACACCCTGAGCACAGATACGCAGTATTTT,CASRMGGNTLSTDTQYF
TRBJ2-1,-,TRBV7-9,few,TGTGCCAGCAGCCTTTTATTGGAGCAGTTCTTC,CASSLLLEQFF
TRBJ2-3,-,TRBV7-2,many,TGTGCCAGCAGCTTAGAAAAAGGACTTCGCACAGATACGCAGTATTTT,CASSLEKGLRTDTQYF